A selection of T cell receptor beta chains follows, all from one sample in a study of control samples from healthy donors and cancer patients. The protocol was immunoSEQ multiplex PCR, while the TCRdb copy is restricted to in-frame clones and leaves out a portion. The table records tens of thousands of clones, around 80% of them present only once. Material for sequencing was blood. The origin of the receptors is a woman aged 60-75 years in good health. Each CDR3 is given with its conserved first and last residue. The D gene is left open where the match is weak. Size is omitted from some rows. Given values are once, few, many or a class for expanded clones.

length	D	size	V	J	CDR3	DNA
13	.	.	TRBV3-1/TRBV3-2	TRBJ1-3	CASSQTSGNTIYF	TGTGCCAGCAGCCAAACCTCTGGAAACACCATATATTTT
16	.	.	TRBV19	TRBJ1-5	CASSPDQGKGNQPQHF	TGTGCCAGTAGTCCCGACCAGGGAAAAGGCAATCAGCCCCAGCATTTT
15	TRBD2	few	TRBV5-1	TRBJ2-3	CASSLAGEVTDTQYF	TGCGCCAGCAGCTTAGCGGGAGAGGTGACAGATACGCAGTATTTT
14	TRBD1	.	TRBV5-6	TRBJ2-7	CASSLGDRVHEQYF	TGTGCCAGCAGCTTAGGGGACAGGGTCCACGAGCAGTACTTC
16	.	.	TRBV7-9	TRBJ1-3	CASSTTRGSSGNTIYF	TGTGCCAGCAGCACAACCAGGGGATCCTCTGGAAACACCATATATTTT
17	TRBD1	few	TRBV15	TRBJ2-4	CATSRGRQGVAKNIQYF	TGTGCCACCAGCAGGGGGAGACAGGGCGTAGCCAAAAACATTCAGTACTTC
14	.	.	TRBV28	TRBJ1-6	CASSRQKRNSPLHF	TGTGCCAGCAGTCGACAGAAAAGAAATTCACCCCTCCACTTT
14	.	.	TRBV11-3	TRBJ2-1	CASSSASRPNEQFF	TGTGCCAGCAGCTCCGCCTCTAGGCCCAATGAGCAGTTCTTC
14	TRBD1	few	TRBV7-9	TRBJ1-2	CASSLDATGNGYTF	TGTGCCAGCAGCTTAGACGCGACAGGGAATGGCTACACCTTC
11	.	.	TRBV6-5	TRBJ2-5	CASRELETQYF	TGTGCCAGCCGGGAGCTCGAGACCCAGTACTTC
12	.	.	TRBV19	TRBJ2-5	CASREQGETQYF	TGTGCCAGTAGAGAACAGGGTGAGACCCAGTACTTC
14	.	.	TRBV7-2	TRBJ1-5	CASSYLTENQPQHF	TGTGCCAGCAGCTACCTGACCGAGAATCAGCCCCAGCATTTT
15	TRBD1	medium-sized	TRBV6-5	TRBJ1-6	CASSKDTGGNSPLHF	TGTGCCAGCAGTAAGGATACAGGGGGAAATTCACCCCTCCACTTT
16	TRBD1	few	TRBV11-3	TRBJ1-1	CASSLDGRQGSTEAFF	TGTGCCAGCAGCTTAGATGGGAGACAGGGATCCACTGAAGCTTTCTTT
13	.	.	TRBV2	TRBJ1-2	CASSLQGGSGYTF	TGTGCCAGCAGTCTACAGGGAGGGTCTGGCTACACCTTC
19	TRBD2	.	TRBV4-1	TRBJ2-7	CASSQSNLMGLAGGEWQYF	TGCGCCAGCAGCCAAAGTAATTTAATGGGACTAGCGGGAGGAGAGTGGCAGTACTTC
13	.	.	TRBV6-4	TRBJ2-7	CASPMIPRYEQYF	TGTGCCAGCCCGATGATACCGCGCTACGAGCAGTACTTC
16	.	.	TRBV6-5	TRBJ1-3	CASSWTAGDSGNTIYF	TGTGCCAGCAGTTGGACAGCGGGGGACTCTGGAAACACCATATATTTT
16	TRBD1	.	TRBV7-6	TRBJ2-5	CASSLAGTGNGETQYF	TGTGCCAGCAGCTTAGCCGGGACAGGGAATGGAGAGACCCAGTACTTC
12	.	.	TRBV2	TRBJ2-7	CASRLQGYEQYF	TGTGCCAGCAGGCTACAGGGTTACGAGCAGTACTTC
15	TRBD1	.	TRBV27	TRBJ1-6	CASSPAGTGGSPLHF	TGTGCCAGCAGTCCTGCGGGGACAGGGGGTTCACCCCTCCACTTT
14	.	once	TRBV7-9	TRBJ2-5	CASSFTGGEQTQYF	TGTGCCAGCAGCTTTACAGGGGGGGAGCAGACCCAGTACTTC
15	TRBD1	.	TRBV6-6	TRBJ2-5	CASILRIGGGETQYF	TGTGCCAGCATCCTAAGGATAGGGGGCGGGGAGACCCAGTACTTC
14	.	once	TRBV11-2	TRBJ1-2	CASSPTAGPYGYTF	TGTGCCAGCAGCCCTACGGCAGGGCCTTATGGCTACACCTTC
15	.	few	TRBV21-1	TRBJ2-1	CASSTDRGHDNEQFF	TGTGCCAGCAGCACTGACAGGGGGCATGACAATGAGCAGTTCTTC